This T cell receptor (beta chain) derives from a study of blood T cell repertoires in COVID-19. In the study overall: Acute and convalescent COVID-19 samples came from the United States, Italy and Spain.

J gave up 3 bases and V 4 bases, and 9 bases lay outside the gene matches. The V gene's germline CDR1 is KGHDR and CDR2 SFDVKD. The CDR3 sequence is 18 residues long. Enrolled through a virtual design, the participants were between about 18 and 100 years of age and came from 24 US areas. Membership in each cohort depended on participant-reported clinical history. Sequenced by immunoSEQ multiplex PCR; TCRdb stores in-frame clones only, minus some. This sample has roughly 200,000 clones, with about 82% found just once. The sample consisted of PBMCs or T cells enriched from blood (not recorded which). The TCR was taken from a man aged 40-55 years with acute COVID-19. The rearrangement joins TRBV24-1 to TRBJ2-7; 15 positions agree with TRBD2. The chain's CDR3 is CATSERGTSGRTLYEQYF. CDR3 nucleotides: TGTGCCACCAGTGAGCGCGGGACTAGCGGGAGGACGCTCTACGAGCAGTACTTC.